Listed below are T cell receptor beta chains from one sample, sequenced in a study of shared clonotypes between healthy human individuals. TCRdb keeps only in-frame clones here, not all; method: immunoSEQ multiplex PCR. The sample holds around 1.4 million clones, approximately 98.5% seen once. Sequencing was done on a sample of naive CD4+ T cells sorted from blood. All receptors come from a man aged 25-40 years in good health. The CDR3 runs from the conserved cysteine through the conserved F or W. Fields, in order: V gene, clone size, D gene, J gene, CDR3 DNA, CDR3 protein. D genes are given only for firm matches. Only some rows state a clone size, as once, few, many or a class for expanded clones.

>TRBV13|NA|NA|TRBJ2-3
TGTGCCAGCAGCTTATTTGGGTCAGATACGCAGTATTTT
CASSLFGSDTQYF
>TRBV19|NA|NA|TRBJ2-7
TGTGCCAGTAGTATAACCAGCCGCTCCTACGAGCAGTACTTC
CASSITSRSYEQYF
>TRBV28|NA|NA|TRBJ1-1
TGTGCCAGCAGTTTATGGCAGCAGAACACTGAAGCTTTCTTT
CASSLWQQNTEAFF
>TRBV5-1|NA|NA|TRBJ2-3
TGCGCCAGCAGCCCCCCCGTAACAGATACGCAGTATTTT
CASSPPVTDTQYF
>TRBV5-1|NA|NA|TRBJ2-5
TGCGCCAGCAGCTTACCCCCCCAAGAGACCCAGTACTTC
CASSLPPQETQYF
>TRBV5-1|NA|NA|TRBJ1-4
TGCGCCAGCAGCTTGTTCGGGGGCACTGAAAAACTGTTTTTT
CASSLFGGTEKLFF
>TRBV6-1|NA|NA|TRBJ2-7
TGTGCCAGCACCCCCGCCCCAGGGGTGGGGGAGCAGTACTTC
CASTPAPGVGEQYF
>TRBV4-1|NA|NA|TRBJ2-3
TGCGCCAGCAGCCACGGAACGTCAGATACGCAGTATTTT
CASSHGTSDTQYF
>TRBV14|NA|NA|TRBJ2-5
TGTGCCAGCGGGAATCAGGGCCAGGGGGAGACCCAGTACTTC
CASGNQGQGETQYF
>TRBV11-2|NA|TRBD2|TRBJ2-3
TGTGCCAGCAGCTCGGGGGGGACTAGCGGGACGCAGTATTTT
CASSSGGTSGTQYF
>TRBV7-6|NA|NA|TRBJ1-5
TGTGCCAGCAGCTTAGGGCCGGGTCAGCCCCAGCATTTT
CASSLGPGQPQHF
>TRBV18|NA|TRBD2|TRBJ2-3
TGTGCCAGCTCACCTCTCTCCCTGGCGGGAGGGTCTGATACGCAGTATTTT
CASSPLSLAGGSDTQYF
>TRBV6-5|NA|TRBD1|TRBJ2-7
TGTGCCAGCAGACTGACAGGGTCGATTTCCTACGAGCAGTACTTC
CASRLTGSISYEQYF
>TRBV7-3|NA|NA|TRBJ2-1
TGTGCCAGCAGCCCCCAAGGGGGAGGGCCTCAGGATAATGAGCAGTTCTTC
CASSPQGGGPQDNEQFF
>TRBV6-5|once|TRBD1|TRBJ2-5
TGTGCCAGCAGTAGAGGGACAGCCGGTCCTACGGCCCAGTACTTC
CASSRGTAGPTAQYF
>TRBV7-2|NA|TRBD1|TRBJ1-5
TGTGCCAGCAGCGTAGGGGGCGCAAGGGGCAATCAGCCCCAGCATTTT
CASSVGGARGNQPQHF
>TRBV7-6|NA|NA|TRBJ2-1
TGTGCCAGCAGCGAAGTCGGGTACAATGAGCAGTTCTTC
CASSEVGYNEQFF